These 24 T cell receptor beta chains originate from one sample sequenced in a study of cytomegalovirus exposure and HLA in healthy donors. With 60 Vbeta and 13 Jbeta primers, the PCR was carried out. The data were produced by immunoSEQ multiplex PCR, yet TCRdb's version contains in-frame clones alone and is incomplete. The profile covers more than 150,000 clones, with roughly 82% appearing a single time and 2% to 3% taken by the ten largest. Sequenced material: PBMCs. Receptor source: a woman between 50 and 59 years old in good health and CMV-seropositive.

The chain links TRBV27 to TRBJ2-5, with 11 bases matching TRBD2. The J segment lost 2 bases and the V segment lost 4 bases, leaving 6 bases of the junction unmatched. Germline V gene data show CDR1 as MNHEY and CDR2 as SMNVEV (reference sequence). CDR3 length equals 16 residues. In nucleotides, the CDR3 is TGTGCCAGCAGTTCACTAGCGGGGGACATACAAGAGACCCAGTACTTC. This encodes CASSSLAGDIQETQYF.

The chain has TRBV6-5 and TRBJ1-5; 7 bases map to TRBD1. CDR3 length equals 13 residues. Per the germline V gene, CDR1 is MNHEY and CDR2 is SVGAGI. V dropped 7 bases and J dropped 8; count of bases not matched to a gene: 8. The CDR3 is CASTDRVGEPQHF. CDR3 in DNA: TGTGCCAGCACCGACAGGGTTGGAGAGCCCCAGCATTTT.

Here the CDR3 DNA reads TGTGCCAGCAAACGACTAGCAAACACCGGGGAGCTGTTTTTT. Translated: CASKRLANTGELFF. The rearrangement links TRBV6-5 to TRBJ2-2, with TRBD2 matching 7 bases. Looked up from germline, CDR1 is MNHEY and CDR2 is SVGAGI. V gave up 7 bases and J gave up 2 bases; unmatched junction bases: 4. The CDR3 loop spans 14 amino acids.

This sequence joins TRBV6-6 and TRBJ1-1; TRBD1 matches at 8 bases. The germline gives CDR1 MNHNY, CDR2 SVGAGI (reference sequence). This CDR3 region has 15 residues. The V segment lost 7 bases and the J segment 5 bases; nucleotides outside the gene matches: 12. The CDR3 coding sequence is TGTGCCAGCATCCAGCTGACAGGGGTAGGAACTGAAGCTTTCTTT. The encoded protein is CASIQLTGVGTEAFF.

CDR3 DNA sequence: TGTGCCAGCAGTAACGGACTAGCGTCTTACGAGCAGTACTTC. It yields the protein CASSNGLASYEQYF. The chain has TRBV6-4 and TRBJ2-7; 9 positions agree with TRBD2. The germline gives CDR1 MRHNA, CDR2 SNTAGT. The V gene end was trimmed by 5 bases and the J gene end by 4 bases; junction bases not matched to a gene: 6. This CDR3 comprises 14 residues.

The J gene is TRBJ2-1, the V gene TRBV6-5; 10 bases agree with TRBD2. CDR1 is MNHEY, CDR2 SVGAGI, per germline. The V and J ends lost 6 bases and 3 bases, in that order; junction bases with no gene match: 5. This CDR3 has 15 amino acids. The CDR3 sequence: CASRSGGAFYNEQFF. The CDR3 DNA reads as TGTGCCAGCAGAAGCGGGGGGGCCTTCTACAATGAGCAGTTCTTC.

This clone was recorded a few times. The chain links TRBV5-6 to TRBJ1-3, with 8 positions matching TRBD1. The CDR3 spans 16 residues. J gave up 0 bases and V 0 bases, and 2 bases lay outside the gene matches. Germline-derived CDR1 and CDR2 are SGHDT and YYEEEE. The CDR3 coding sequence is TGTGCCAGCAGCTTGGTAGGACAGGGCTCTGGAAACACCATATATTTT. Its protein is CASSLVGQGSGNTIYF. Full variable domain (missing parts from reference TRBV5-6 and TRBJ1-3): DAGVTQSPTHLIKTRGQQVTLRCSPKSGHDTVSWYQQALGQGPQFIFQYYEEEERQRGNFPDRFSGHQFPNYSSELNVNALLLGDSALYLCASSLVGQGSGNTIYFGEGSWLTVV.

V is TRBV4-3 and J is TRBJ1-6; possible D gene TRBD1, 5 bases. This CDR3 comprises 15 residues. V was pared by 0 bases and J by 10 bases, with 13 bases between. Germline V gene lookup returns CDR1 LGHNA and CDR2 YSLEER. The CDR3 here is CASSQERGGRSPLHF. In nucleotides, the CDR3 is TGCGCCAGCAGCCAAGAGCGGGGGGGAAGATCACCCCTCCACTTT.

The rearrangement links TRBV10-3 to TRBJ2-5; 7 bases line up with TRBD2. The V gene end was trimmed by 8 bases and the J gene end by 2 bases; junction bases not matched to a gene: 2. The CDR3 runs to 12 residues. Germline V CDR1 and CDR2: ENHRY, SYGVKD. CDR3 bases: TGTGCCATCGGGACTACACAAGAGACCCAGTACTTC. Its translation is CAIGTTQETQYF.

This chain links TRBV9 with TRBJ2-7, with 9 bases identical to TRBD2. CDR3 length: 15 residues. The V gene end was trimmed by 4 bases and the J gene end by 3 bases; junction bases not matched to a gene: 8. Germline CDR1 SGDLS, CDR2 YYNGEE. The CDR3 DNA reads TGTGCCAGCAGCCCAGGGGCTAGCGGGGACTACGAGCAGTACTTC. It codes for CASSPGASGDYEQYF.

This clone is a singleton in its sample. CDR3 sequence: CASSSLMRKSHEQYF. In DNA form, the CDR3 reads TGTGCCAGCAGCTCCCTTATGCGGAAATCCCACGAGCAGTACTTC. The rearrangement joins TRBV28 to TRBJ2-7; D is undetermined. Germline loops: CDR1 MDHEN, CDR2 SYDVKM. V was pared by 6 bases and J by 5 bases, with 20 bases between. The CDR3 covers 15 residues.

The J gene is TRBJ1-1, the V gene TRBV2; no clear D gene. The CDR3 extends over 13 amino acids. Germline CDR1 reads SNHLY; CDR2 reads FYNNEI. V was clipped by 5 bases and J by 3 bases, with 10 bases between them. The CDR3 spells CASSSRWDTEAFF. The CDR3 coding sequence is TGTGCCAGCAGTTCGCGGTGGGACACTGAAGCTTTCTTT.

The chain has TRBV11-2 and TRBJ2-7; D possibly corresponds to TRBD2 (5 bases). Trimming cost V 2 bases and J 0 bases, with 8 bases left between them. Germline values: CDR1 SGHAT, CDR2 FQNNGV. The CDR3 is 14 amino acids. CDR3 nucleotide sequence: TGTGCCAGCAGCTTAACTGGGAGCTCCTACGAGCAGTACTTC. It encodes CASSLTGSSYEQYF.

J is TRBJ1-1 and V is TRBV19; D perhaps matches TRBD1 (6 bases). The CDR3 runs to 14 residues. Deletions cut 0 bases from V and 5 bases from J, with 10 bases between. The germline V gene encodes CDR1 LNHDA and CDR2 SQIVND (reference sequence). The CDR3 DNA follows: TGTGCCAGTAGTATAGAGGGGGCGAGAACTGAAGCTTTCTTT. Amino acids: CASSIEGARTEAFF.

The chain uses TRBV27 and TRBJ2-1; 9 bases are shared with TRBD2. The CDR3 totals 14 residues. The germline V gene encodes CDR1 MNHEY and CDR2 SMNVEV (reference sequence). Trimming at V came to 8 bases and at J to 4 bases, leaving 6 bases not matched to a gene. The CDR3 loop is CASRPGLAYNEQFF. CDR3 coding DNA: TGTGCCAGCCGGCCGGGACTAGCTTACAATGAGCAGTTCTTC.

The gene calls are TRBV6-5 and TRBJ2-5; no reliable D call. In germline, CDR1 is MNHEY, CDR2 SVGAGI. Trimming removed 3 bases from V and 5 bases from J, with 13 bases in between. The CDR3 runs 14 residues. CDR3 amino acids: CASSYSGRAETQYF. In nucleotides, the CDR3 is TGTGCCAGCAGTTATTCCGGTCGCGCGGAGACCCAGTACTTC.

CDR3 coding DNA: TGTGCCAGCTCACGGGGGGGCCCCTACAATGAGCAGTTCTTC. Its protein is CASSRGGPYNEQFF. V and J are TRBV18 and TRBJ2-1, with D perhaps TRBD2 (7 bases). The CDR3 is 14 residues long. V gave up 4 bases and J gave up 2 bases, with 9 bases separating them. Germline V gene data show CDR1 as KGHSH and CDR2 as LQKENI. Variable domain in full (rest from reference TRBV18 and TRBJ2-1): NAGVMQNPRHLVRRRGQEARLRCSPMKGHSHVYWYRQLPEEGLKFMVYLQKENIIDESGMPKERFSAEFPKEGPSILRIQQVVRGDSAAYFCASSRGGPYNEQFFGPGTRLTVL.

J is TRBJ2-3 and V is TRBV11-2, with D possibly matching TRBD1 (6 bases). Trimming removed 5 bases at V and 5 bases at J, with 14 bases between. The CDR3 is 14 residues long. The germline V gene has CDR1 SGHAT and CDR2 FQNNGV. In DNA, the CDR3 is TGTGCCAGCAGCGCCCCGGGACACGAAGATACGCAGTATTTT. Residues: CASSAPGHEDTQYF.

The chain has TRBV4-3 and TRBJ1-6; D is perhaps TRBD1 (6 bases). Germline CDR1 is LGHNA and CDR2 is YSLEER. The CDR3 is 13 amino acids. Trimming removed 4 bases from V and 7 bases from J, with 8 bases in between. CDR3 region: CASSRDRNSPLHF. Written as DNA, the CDR3 is TGCGCCAGCAGCCGTGACAGGAATTCACCCCTCCACTTT.

The V gene is TRBV28, the J gene TRBJ1-6; no firm D call. Germline V lookup: CDR1 MDHEN, CDR2 SYDVKM. Deletions cut 0 bases from V and 3 bases from J, with 9 bases between. The CDR3 sequence is 16 residues long. The DNA of the CDR3 is TGTGCCAGCAGTTTATGGGCAGTTATCTATAATTCACCCCTCCACTTT. Amino acids: CASSLWAVIYNSPLHF.

The CDR3 spells CASSLGQFSYGYTF. As DNA, the CDR3 is TGTGCCAGCAGCTTAGGTCAGTTTTCCTATGGCTACACCTTC. V usage is TRBV7-8 and J usage is TRBJ1-2; D remains unclear. The CDR3 totals 14 residues. Germline V gene sequence: CDR1 SGHVS, CDR2 FQNEAQ. Trimming shortened V by 1 base and J by 4 bases, and 10 bases separated the two germline ends.

The CDR3 nucleotides are TGTGCCAGCAGCTTAGTAGGGGGGGGCGCCACCACAGATACGCAGTATTTT. It translates to CASSLVGGGATTDTQYF. The chain uses TRBV7-9 and TRBJ2-3; possible D gene TRBD2, 7 bases. Germline V gene lookup returns CDR1 SEHNR and CDR2 FQNEAQ (reference sequence). V lost 1 base, J lost 2 bases, and 16 bases lay in between. There are 17 residues in the CDR3.

This clone was seen once. V and J are TRBV9 and TRBJ1-5; TRBD1 agrees at 7 bases. Germline V CDR1 and CDR2: SGDLS, YYNGEE. J lost 4 bases, V lost 4 bases, and 11 bases had no gene match. The length of the CDR3 is 16 residues. The CDR3 sequence is CASSPHGGTENQPQHF. The CDR3 nucleotides read TGTGCCAGCAGCCCCCACGGAGGGACAGAGAATCAGCCCCAGCATTTT.

The chain joins TRBV9 to TRBJ2-1; the D gene is possibly TRBD2 (5 bases). V was shortened by 0 bases and J by 9 bases, with 13 bases between the two germline ends. CDR3 length equals 14 residues. Germline lookup yields CDR1 SGDLS and CDR2 YYNGEE. The chain's CDR3 is CASSVGAFRGEQFF. The CDR3 DNA is TGTGCCAGCAGCGTAGGGGCCTTTCGGGGTGAGCAGTTCTTC.